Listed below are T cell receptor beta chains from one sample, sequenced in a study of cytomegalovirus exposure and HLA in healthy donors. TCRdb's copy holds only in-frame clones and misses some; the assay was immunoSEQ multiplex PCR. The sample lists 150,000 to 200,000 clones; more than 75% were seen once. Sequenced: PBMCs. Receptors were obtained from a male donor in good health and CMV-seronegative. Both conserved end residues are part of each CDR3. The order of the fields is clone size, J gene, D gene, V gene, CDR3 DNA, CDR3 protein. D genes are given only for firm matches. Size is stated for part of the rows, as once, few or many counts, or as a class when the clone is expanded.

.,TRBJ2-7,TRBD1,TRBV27,TGTGCCAGCATTAACTCCGGGACAGGGGGCGACGAGCAGTACTTC,CASINSGTGGDEQYF
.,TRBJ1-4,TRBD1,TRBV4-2,TGTGCCAGCAGCCAATTGACAGGGGTAGGAGAAAAACTGTTTTTT,CASSQLTGVGEKLFF
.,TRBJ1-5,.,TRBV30,TGTGCCTGGAGTGTACGCACTTTCAAAATCGTGCCCCAGCATTTT,CAWSVRTFKIVPQHF
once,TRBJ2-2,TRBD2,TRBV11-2,TGTGCCAGCAGCTTACCGATAGCGGGAGGTAAGTACACCGGGGAGCTGTTTTTT,CASSLPIAGGKYTGELFF
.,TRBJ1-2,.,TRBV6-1,TGTGCCAGCAGTGAAGCGGGTCGAGGTGGCTACACCTTC,CASSEAGRGGYTF
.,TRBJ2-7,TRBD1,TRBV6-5,TGTGCCAGCAGTTCGGGACAGGGGGCTTACGAGCAGTACTTC,CASSSGQGAYEQYF
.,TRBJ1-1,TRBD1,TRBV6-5,TGTGCCAGCAATCCGGGACAGGGATTTAGTACTGAAGCTTTCTTT,CASNPGQGFSTEAFF
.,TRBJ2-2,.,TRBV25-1,TGTGCCAGCAGTGAGGAAGGGGTAATTACGGGGAACACCGGGGAGCTGTTTTTT,CASSEEGVITGNTGELFF
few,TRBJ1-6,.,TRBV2,TGTGCCAGCAGAATAGGGGTGGGGTCACCCCTCCACTTT,CASRIGVGSPLHF
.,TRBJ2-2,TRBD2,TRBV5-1,TGCGCCAGCAGCCCCGAGGGACTAGCGGGAGCGTCAGACACCGGGGAGCTGTTTTTT,CASSPEGLAGASDTGELFF
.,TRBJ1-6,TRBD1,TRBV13,TGTGCCAGCAGCCCAGGGGGGTATAATTCACCCCTCCACTTT,CASSPGGYNSPLHF
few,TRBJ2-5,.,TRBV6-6,TGTGCCAGCAGTTACGACAGGAGGGAGACCCAGTACTTC,CASSYDRRETQYF
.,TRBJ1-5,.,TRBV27,TGTGCCAGCAGTTTAAGAGGGAGCAATCAGCCCCAGCATTTT,CASSLRGSNQPQHF
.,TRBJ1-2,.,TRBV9,TGTGCCAGCAGCGTCCAGGCCAACTATGGCTACACCTTC,CASSVQANYGYTF
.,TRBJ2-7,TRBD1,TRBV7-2,TGTGCCAGCAGCTTCGGGACAGGACCCTACGAGCAGTACTTC,CASSFGTGPYEQYF
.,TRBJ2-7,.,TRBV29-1,TGCAGCGTAAAAGAGTCCTACGAGCAGTACTTC,CSVKESYEQYF
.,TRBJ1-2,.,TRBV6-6,TGTGCCAGCAGTTACCGCCCAGACGGAACCAGGGGAGGCTACACCTTC,CASSYRPDGTRGGYTF
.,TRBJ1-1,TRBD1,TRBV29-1,TGCAGCGTTGAATTGCGGGACAGGGGAAATCACACTGAAGCTTTCTTT,CSVELRDRGNHTEAFF
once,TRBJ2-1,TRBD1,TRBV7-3,TGTGCCAGCAGCCGCCTAAAGGGGACAGGGTCGAGTGAGCAGTTCTTC,CASSRLKGTGSSEQFF
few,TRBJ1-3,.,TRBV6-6,TGTGCCAGTCGGGGCTCTGGAAACACCATATATTTT,CASRGSGNTIYF
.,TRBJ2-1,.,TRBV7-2,TGTGCCAGCAGCTTAATGGCGGCCGGTGGAAATGAGCAGTTCTTC,CASSLMAAGGNEQFF
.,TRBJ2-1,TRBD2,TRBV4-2,TGTGCCAGCAGCCAACCCGGGACTAGCGGGTCCAATGAGCAGTTCTTC,CASSQPGTSGSNEQFF
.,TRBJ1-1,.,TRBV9,TGTGCCAGCAGGGCCGGGTTGGGAGAGAACACTGAAGCTTTCTTT,CASRAGLGENTEAFF
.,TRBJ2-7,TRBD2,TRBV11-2,TGTGCCAGCAGCTTCCGAGCGGGAGGGCCTGGAGAGCAGTACTTC,CASSFRAGGPGEQYF
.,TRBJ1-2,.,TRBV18,TGTGCCAGCTCACTAAACTCAAGACAGGACCCTCATGGCTACACCTTC,CASSLNSRQDPHGYTF
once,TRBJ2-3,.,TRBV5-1,TGCGCCAGCAGCTTGGGACCAGCGACAGATACGCAGTATTTT,CASSLGPATDTQYF
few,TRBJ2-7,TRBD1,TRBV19,TGTGCCAGTAGTAGCCCGGACAGGTACGAGCAGTACTTC,CASSSPDRYEQYF
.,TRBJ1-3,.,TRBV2,TGTGCCAGCAGTGAACAGGGAGGCTCTGGAAACACCATATATTTT,CASSEQGGSGNTIYF
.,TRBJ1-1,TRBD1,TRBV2,TGTGCCAGCGGACAGGGCCCACTGAACACTGAAGCTTTCTTT,CASGQGPLNTEAFF
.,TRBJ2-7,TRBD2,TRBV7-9,TGTTCCAGCAGCCCCGCGGGGGTTGAGCAGTACTTC,CSSSPAGVEQYF
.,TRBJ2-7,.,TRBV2,TGTGCCAGCACCGAAGGGGTCTACGAGCAGTACTTC,CASTEGVYEQYF
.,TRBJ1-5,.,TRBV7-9,TGTGCCAGCAGCGGCCTGGGGGGAAGCAATCAGCCCCAGCATTTT,CASSGLGGSNQPQHF
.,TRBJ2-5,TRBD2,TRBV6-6,TGTGCCAGCAGATCAAGGGGAGGGCCGCGGGAGACCCAGTACTTC,CASRSRGGPRETQYF
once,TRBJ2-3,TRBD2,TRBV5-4,TGTGCCAGCAGCTTGGAAGCGGGGGCGGTAGATACGCAGTATTTT,CASSLEAGAVDTQYF
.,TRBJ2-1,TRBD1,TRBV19,TGTGCCAGATCAGGACAGGGAAGACGCGGTGAGCAGTTCTTC,CARSGQGRRGEQFF
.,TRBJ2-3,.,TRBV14,TGTGCCAGCAGCCAACTAACCCAAGATACGCAGTATTTT,CASSQLTQDTQYF
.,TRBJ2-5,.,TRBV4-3,TGCGCCAGCAGCCCCACAGACGGGGGAGGAGAGACCCAGTACTTC,CASSPTDGGGETQYF
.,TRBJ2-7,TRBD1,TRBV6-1,TGTGCCAGCAGTGGACAGGGTGCGGGCGAGCAGTACTTC,CASSGQGAGEQYF
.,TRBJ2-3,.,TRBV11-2,TGTGCCAGCAGCCACACAGATACGCAGTATTTT,CASSHTDTQYF
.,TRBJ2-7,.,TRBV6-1,TGTGCCAGCAGTGCTCTAGAAGAGCAGTACTTC,CASSALEEQYF
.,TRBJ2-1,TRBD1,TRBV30,TGTGCCTGGAGTCGGGACAGCTCCTACAATGAGCAGTTCTTC,CAWSRDSSYNEQFF
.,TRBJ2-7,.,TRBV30,TGTGCCTGGGCGGGACAGCGTGACGAGCAGTACTTC,CAWAGQRDEQYF
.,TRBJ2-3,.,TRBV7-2,TGTGCCAGCAGCTTACGTATGGCAGGGGAAGCAGATACGCAGTATTTT,CASSLRMAGEADTQYF
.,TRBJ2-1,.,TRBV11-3,TGTGCCAGCAGCTTATCCCGGGACAATGAGCAGTTCTTC,CASSLSRDNEQFF
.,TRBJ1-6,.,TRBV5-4,TGTGCCAGCAGTTCTCCGGGACTGGACAATTCACCCCTCCACTTT,CASSSPGLDNSPLHF
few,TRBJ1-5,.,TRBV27,TGTGCCAGCAGTTTATCTCCCCGTGGCAATCAGCCCCAGCATTTT,CASSLSPRGNQPQHF
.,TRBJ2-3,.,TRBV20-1,TGCAGTGCCGGGAGCACAGATACGCAGTATTTT,CSAGSTDTQYF
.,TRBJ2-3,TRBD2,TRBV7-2,TGTGCCAGCAGCTTAAACGGGGGGGCCGAATTTACGCAGTATTTT,CASSLNGGAEFTQYF
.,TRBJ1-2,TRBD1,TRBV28,TGTGCCAGCAGTCCTCAGGGGGCGCCTAGCTATGGCTACACCTTC,CASSPQGAPSYGYTF
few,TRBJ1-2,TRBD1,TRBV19,TGTGCCAGTAGTAAACCGACAGGGGAGGGAAACTATGGCTACACCTTC,CASSKPTGEGNYGYTF
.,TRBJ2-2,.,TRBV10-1,TGCGCCGCTGAAGGTCCGACAGAAGATAACACCGGGGAGCTGTTTTTT,CAAEGPTEDNTGELFF
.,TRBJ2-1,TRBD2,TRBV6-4,TGTGCCAGCAGTGAGTGGCTAGCGGACTACAATGAGCAGTTCTTC,CASSEWLADYNEQFF
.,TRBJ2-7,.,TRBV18,TGTGCCAGCTCCGCTGACTCGACGTACGCCCACGAGCAGTACTTC,CASSADSTYAHEQYF
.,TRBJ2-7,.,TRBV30,TGTGCCTGGAGTGTTGGGCAGGGTGTCTACGAGCAGTACTTC,CAWSVGQGVYEQYF
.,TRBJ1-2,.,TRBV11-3,TGTGCCAGCAGCCCCCCCCCGGGGTTGGGCTACACCTTC,CASSPPPGLGYTF